This TCR beta chain derives from a study of PD-1 blockade in classical Hodgkin lymphoma. Points from the study as a whole: Causes of the repertoire differences remain undefined, possibly disease activity or prior therapy. Whereas CD4+ TCR diversity had risen significantly by C4D1, CD8+ TCR diversity had not. Diversity similar to that of newly diagnosed patients was seen at baseline in complete responders.

Details on this clone: What it binds is not known.

The CDR3 consists of 13 residues. The germline V gene encodes CDR1 KGHSH and CDR2 LQKENI. V was cut by 10 bases and J by 6 bases, with 18 bases left in between. TCRdb's copy holds only in-frame clones and misses some; the assay was immunoSEQ multiplex PCR. The sample lists nearly 100,000 clones, around four fifths occurring once. Each and every patient relapsed after autologous stem cell transplantation, and patients got differing brentuximab vedotin exposure. The chain uses TRBV18 and TRBJ1-2; unclear D gene. The receptor was isolated from a human donor with classical Hodgkin lymphoma. Sequencing used peripheral blood mononuclear cells (PBMCs), obtained at baseline. The CDR3 nucleotides read TGTGCCACGACGGAGGCAGTCGGGAATGGCTACACCTTC. Translation: CATTEAVGNGYTF.